Listed here are 8 T cell receptor beta chains from one sample, sequenced in a study of blood T cell repertoires in COVID-19. Using immunoSEQ multiplex PCR, the repertoire was profiled, and TCRdb retains in-frame clones only, with some absent. In the table there are hundreds of thousands of clones, more than 80% of which are singletons. The source material was peripheral blood. These receptors all come from a woman older than 75 with acute or convalescent COVID-19.

This rearrangement joins TRBV7-2 to TRBJ2-6, with TRBD1 matching over 7 bases. V was clipped by 5 bases and J by 1 base; unmatched bases: 8. There are 17 residues in the CDR3. Germline V lookup: CDR1 SGHTA, CDR2 FQGNSA. CDR3: CASSGDSRLSGANVLTF. The CDR3 DNA reads as TGTGCCAGCAGCGGGGACAGTCGACTTTCTGGGGCCAACGTCCTGACTTTC.

This clone has only one observation. The chain uses TRBV5-4 and TRBJ2-1; D is possibly TRBD1 (6 bases). The germline V gene encodes CDR1 SGHNT and CDR2 YYREEE (reference sequence). V was cut by 1 base and J by 8 bases, with 16 bases left in between. The CDR3 covers 15 residues. In DNA, the CDR3 is TGTGCCAGCAGCTTGATACCGGACAACAGGGATGAGCAGTTCTTC. Translation gives CASSLIPDNRDEQFF.

V gene TRBV19 combines with J gene TRBJ2-7; 8 bases fit TRBD1. The CDR3 consists of 16 residues. The germline V gene encodes CDR1 LNHDA and CDR2 SQIVND (reference sequence). V gave up 2 bases and J gave up 4 bases; unmatched junction bases: 10. CDR3 coding DNA: TGTGCCAGTAGTATAACTGGGGACAGGCCACTATACGAGCAGTACTTC. Its protein is CASSITGDRPLYEQYF.

The chain joins TRBV9 to TRBJ1-2, with a weak D call TRBD1 (6 bases). Germline V CDR1 and CDR2: SGDLS, YYNGEE. Trimming cost V 4 bases and J 7 bases, with 14 bases left between them. CDR3 length: 13 amino acids. Here the CDR3 DNA reads TGTGCCAGCAGCCCCCAGGGGCAAGGTGGCTACACCTTC. As protein: CASSPQGQGGYTF.

The chain has TRBV30 and TRBJ2-5; weak D call: TRBD1 (5 bases). CDR1 and CDR2 from the germline V gene are GTSNPN and SVGIG (reference sequence). Trimming removed 3 bases at V and 5 bases at J, with 16 bases between. This CDR3 is 14 amino acids long. The CDR3 loop reads CAWRLSRVGETQYF. The CDR3 nucleotides are TGTGCCTGGAGGTTGAGCAGGGTAGGGGAGACCCAGTACTTC. The full variable domain, rest sourced from reference TRBV30 and TRBJ2-5, is SQTIHQWPATLVQPVGSPLSLECTVEGTSNPNLYWYRQAAGRGLQLLFYSVGIGQISSEVPQNLSASRPQDRQFILSSKKLLLSDSGFYLCAWRLSRVGETQYFGPGTRLLVL.

The chain has TRBV11-2 and TRBJ2-1; D is perhaps TRBD1 (6 bases). The CDR3 is 14 amino acids. V lost 5 bases and J 2 bases, leaving 10 bases between the germline ends. Germline V gene data show CDR1 as SGHAT and CDR2 as FQNNGV. The CDR3: CASSRDKAYNEQFF. CDR3 nucleotide sequence: TGTGCCAGCAGCCGGGACAAAGCCTACAATGAGCAGTTCTTC. Using reference TRBV11-2 and TRBJ2-1 for the parts outside the CDR3, the full variable domain is EAGVAQSPRYKIIEKRQSVAFWCNPISGHATLYWYQQILGQGPKLLIQFQNNGVVDDSQLPKDRFSAERLKGVDSTLKIQPAKLEDSAVYLCASSRDKAYNEQFFGPGTRLTVL.

The rearrangement uses TRBV5-1 and TRBJ2-2, with 14 positions matching TRBD2. The CDR3 loop spans 18 amino acids. With V trimmed by 5 bases and J by 4 bases, 10 bases remained unmatched. CDR1 and CDR2 (germline): SGHRS, YFSETQ. The CDR3 reads CASRGLAGEWGRTGELFF. CDR3 in DNA: TGCGCCAGCAGGGGACTAGCGGGAGAATGGGGGCGCACCGGGGAGCTGTTTTTT.

The chain uses TRBV24-1 and TRBJ2-3; D is ambiguous. The V and J ends lost 8 bases and 5 bases respectively, with 13 bases between them. The CDR3 covers 13 residues. Germline CDR1 reads KGHDR; CDR2 reads SFDVKD. The CDR3 DNA is TGTGCCACCACTGGTGCAGTTGGAGATACGCAGTATTTT. It specifies CATTGAVGDTQYF.